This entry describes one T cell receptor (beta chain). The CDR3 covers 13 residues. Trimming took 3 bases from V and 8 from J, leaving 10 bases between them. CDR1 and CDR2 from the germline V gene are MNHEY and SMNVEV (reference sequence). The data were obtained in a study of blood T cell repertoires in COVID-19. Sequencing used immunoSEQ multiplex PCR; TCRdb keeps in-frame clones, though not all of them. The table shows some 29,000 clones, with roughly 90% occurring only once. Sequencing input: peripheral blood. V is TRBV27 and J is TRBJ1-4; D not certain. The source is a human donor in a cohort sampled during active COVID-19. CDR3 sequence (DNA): TGTGCCAGCAGTTTGTGGTCGAGGGAAAAACTGTTTTTT. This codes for CASSLWSREKLFF.